These T cell receptor beta chains were read from a single sample in a study of blood T cell repertoires in COVID-19. The assay was immunoSEQ multiplex PCR, and TCRdb's table has in-frame clones only and misses some. The data hold under 200,000 clones, with 84% observed a single time. Sequencing was carried out using peripheral blood. All receptors come from a woman of 80 years or more with COVID-19, enrolled during active disease. Each CDR3 is given with its conserved first and last residue. Each record gives: V gene, D gene, J gene, clone size, CDR3 protein, CDR3 DNA. The D gene is left open where the match is weak. Clone size, where shown, is once, few, many, or a class for clones that have expanded.

v_gene: TRBV6-6
d_gene: TRBD2
j_gene: TRBJ2-1
abundance: NA
CDR3aa: CASRTSGPAEQFF
CDR3nt: TGTGCCAGCAGGACTAGCGGCCCGGCGGAGCAGTTCTTC

v_gene: TRBV27
d_gene: NA
j_gene: TRBJ2-7
abundance: NA
CDR3aa: CASSLIQGYEQYF
CDR3nt: TGTGCCAGCAGTTTAATCCAGGGCTACGAGCAGTACTTC

v_gene: TRBV11-1
d_gene: TRBD1
j_gene: TRBJ2-7
abundance: once
CDR3aa: CASSNPTGGYEQYF
CDR3nt: TGTGCCAGCAGCAATCCGACAGGGGGCTACGAGCAGTACTTC

v_gene: TRBV2
d_gene: TRBD1
j_gene: TRBJ1-6
abundance: once
CDR3aa: CASSEAGTGRLSPLHF
CDR3nt: TGTGCCAGCAGTGAAGCAGGGACAGGGAGATTGTCACCCCTCCACTTT

v_gene: TRBV28
d_gene: NA
j_gene: TRBJ2-1
abundance: NA
CDR3aa: CASRGKPFVGGEQFF
CDR3nt: TGTGCCAGCAGAGGGAAACCGTTTGTAGGGGGTGAGCAGTTCTTC

v_gene: TRBV6-6
d_gene: TRBD1
j_gene: TRBJ2-1
abundance: NA
CDR3aa: CASRPTGGQRNEQFF
CDR3nt: TGTGCCAGCAGACCGACAGGGGGCCAAAGGAATGAGCAGTTCTTC

v_gene: TRBV10-3
d_gene: NA
j_gene: TRBJ2-5
abundance: NA
CDR3aa: CAISVYSQETQYF
CDR3nt: TGTGCCATCAGTGTTTACTCCCAAGAGACCCAGTACTTC

v_gene: TRBV5-1
d_gene: NA
j_gene: TRBJ2-1
abundance: NA
CDR3aa: CASSLRGTRSSYNEQFF
CDR3nt: TGCGCCAGCAGCTTAAGAGGGACACGGAGCTCCTACAATGAGCAGTTCTTC

v_gene: TRBV5-6
d_gene: TRBD1
j_gene: TRBJ2-3
abundance: NA
CDR3aa: CASSLQGPTQYF
CDR3nt: TGTGCCAGCAGTTTACAGGGGCCCACGCAGTATTTT

v_gene: TRBV7-9
d_gene: NA
j_gene: TRBJ1-3
abundance: NA
CDR3aa: CASSLESAFLGDSGNTIYF
CDR3nt: TGTGCCAGCAGCTTAGAAAGTGCCTTTTTAGGGGACTCTGGAAACACCATATATTTT

v_gene: TRBV5-1
d_gene: TRBD1
j_gene: TRBJ2-5
abundance: NA
CDR3aa: CASSPGQGAEETQYF
CDR3nt: TGCGCCAGCAGCCCAGGACAGGGGGCTGAGGAGACCCAGTACTTC

v_gene: TRBV15
d_gene: TRBD1
j_gene: TRBJ2-7
abundance: NA
CDR3aa: CATSPIGQGYYEQYF
CDR3nt: TGTGCCACCAGCCCTATTGGACAGGGATACTACGAGCAGTACTTC

v_gene: TRBV20-1
d_gene: NA
j_gene: TRBJ1-2
abundance: NA
CDR3aa: CSAGYRDGYTF
CDR3nt: TGCAGTGCTGGTTACAGGGACGGCTACACCTTC

v_gene: TRBV27
d_gene: NA
j_gene: TRBJ1-6
abundance: once
CDR3aa: CASSLLGPGNSPLHF
CDR3nt: TGTGCCAGCAGTTTACTGGGGCCGGGTAATTCACCCCTCCACTTT

v_gene: TRBV29-1
d_gene: NA
j_gene: TRBJ2-1
abundance: NA
CDR3aa: CSVERVYEQFF
CDR3nt: TGCAGCGTAGAGCGGGTCTATGAGCAGTTCTTC

v_gene: TRBV9
d_gene: NA
j_gene: TRBJ1-3
abundance: NA
CDR3aa: CASSVTQGTGNTIYF
CDR3nt: TGTGCCAGCAGCGTGACTCAGGGGACAGGAAACACCATATATTTT

v_gene: TRBV7-9
d_gene: TRBD2
j_gene: TRBJ2-2
abundance: few
CDR3aa: CASSPGPAGYTGELFF
CDR3nt: TGTGCCAGCAGCCCCGGACCAGCGGGGTACACCGGGGAGCTGTTTTTT

v_gene: TRBV23-1
d_gene: NA
j_gene: TRBJ1-5
abundance: NA
CDR3aa: CASSQSSPQPQHF
CDR3nt: TGCGCCAGCAGTCAATCCTCTCCTCAGCCCCAGCATTTT

v_gene: TRBV7-3
d_gene: TRBD1
j_gene: TRBJ1-2
abundance: NA
CDR3aa: CASSLRTGTGGSLDGYTF
CDR3nt: TGTGCCAGCAGCTTAAGAACCGGGACAGGCGGGTCTTTGGATGGCTACACCTTC

v_gene: TRBV5-1
d_gene: NA
j_gene: TRBJ1-2
abundance: NA
CDR3aa: CASSLVRGNYGYTF
CDR3nt: TGCGCCAGCAGCTTGGTCCGGGGGAACTATGGCTACACCTTC

v_gene: TRBV19
d_gene: NA
j_gene: TRBJ1-2
abundance: NA
CDR3aa: CASSPYRVDYGYTF
CDR3nt: TGTGCCAGTAGTCCCTACCGCGTGGACTATGGCTACACCTTC

v_gene: TRBV3-1/TRBV3-2
d_gene: NA
j_gene: TRBJ2-7
abundance: NA
CDR3aa: CASSQDRQRMQYF
CDR3nt: TGTGCCAGCAGCCAAGATCGACAGCGAATGCAGTACTTC

v_gene: TRBV6-1
d_gene: NA
j_gene: TRBJ2-3
abundance: NA
CDR3aa: CASSEGLRVHTDTQYF
CDR3nt: TGTGCCAGCAGTGAAGGACTCAGGGTGCACACAGATACGCAGTATTTT

v_gene: TRBV5-1
d_gene: TRBD1
j_gene: TRBJ2-5
abundance: NA
CDR3aa: CASSPGQRPEETQYF
CDR3nt: TGCGCCAGCAGCCCGGGACAGCGACCTGAAGAGACCCAGTACTTC

v_gene: TRBV12-3/TRBV12-4
d_gene: NA
j_gene: TRBJ2-5
abundance: NA
CDR3aa: CASSFYLETQYF
CDR3nt: TGTGCCAGCAGTTTTTATTTAGAGACCCAGTACTTC

v_gene: TRBV7-3
d_gene: NA
j_gene: TRBJ2-7
abundance: NA
CDR3aa: CASSSGPEAYEQYF
CDR3nt: TGTGCCAGCAGCTCAGGGCCAGAAGCCTACGAGCAGTACTTC

v_gene: TRBV18
d_gene: NA
j_gene: TRBJ2-7
abundance: NA
CDR3aa: CASSPPSQTYEQYF
CDR3nt: TGTGCCAGCTCACCACCCTCACAGACCTACGAGCAGTACTTC

v_gene: TRBV11-2
d_gene: TRBD1
j_gene: TRBJ1-2
abundance: NA
CDR3aa: CASSLSLGDRVYGYTF
CDR3nt: TGTGCCAGCAGCCTTAGCTTAGGGGACAGGGTTTATGGCTACACCTTC

v_gene: TRBV6-6
d_gene: TRBD1
j_gene: TRBJ2-2
abundance: NA
CDR3aa: CASSYPTGGRAGELFF
CDR3nt: TGTGCCAGCAGTTACCCGACAGGGGGCCGGGCCGGGGAGCTGTTTTTT

v_gene: TRBV7-2
d_gene: NA
j_gene: TRBJ2-7
abundance: NA
CDR3aa: CASSLAQGYEQYF
CDR3nt: TGTGCCAGCAGCTTAGCGCAGGGGTACGAGCAGTACTTC

v_gene: TRBV9
d_gene: NA
j_gene: TRBJ2-3
abundance: NA
CDR3aa: CASSLRLGADTQYF
CDR3nt: TGTGCCAGCAGCCTCCGACTAGGGGCAGATACGCAGTATTTT

v_gene: TRBV29-1
d_gene: TRBD1
j_gene: TRBJ1-1
abundance: once
CDR3aa: CSVRTGGMSTEAFF
CDR3nt: TGCAGCGTCAGGACAGGGGGCATGAGCACTGAAGCTTTCTTT